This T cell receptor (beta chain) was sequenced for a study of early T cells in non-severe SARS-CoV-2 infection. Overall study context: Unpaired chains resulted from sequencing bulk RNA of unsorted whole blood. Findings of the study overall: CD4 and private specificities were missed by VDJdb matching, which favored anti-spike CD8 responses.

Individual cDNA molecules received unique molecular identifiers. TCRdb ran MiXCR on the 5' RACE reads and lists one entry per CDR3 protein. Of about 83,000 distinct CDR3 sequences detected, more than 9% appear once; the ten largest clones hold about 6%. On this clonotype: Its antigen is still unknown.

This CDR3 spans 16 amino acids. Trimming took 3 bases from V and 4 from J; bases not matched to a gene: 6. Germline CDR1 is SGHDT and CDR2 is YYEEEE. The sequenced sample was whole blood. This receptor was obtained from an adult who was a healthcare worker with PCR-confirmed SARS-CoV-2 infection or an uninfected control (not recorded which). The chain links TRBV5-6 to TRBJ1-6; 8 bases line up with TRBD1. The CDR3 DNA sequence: TGTGCCAGCAGCTCCGACAGGGGTCTTTATAATTCACCCCTCCACTTT. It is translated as CASSSDRGLYNSPLHF.